This T cell receptor (beta chain) was recorded in a study of breast tumors, draining lymph nodes, adjacent tissues. General study results and limits: The lymph node origin of tumor T cells was framed as consistent with a hypothesis, not demonstrated. Tumor repertoires ranked between lymph nodes and nontumor tissue in diversity, with V and J gene preferences. Tumor and nontumor repertoires were significantly more similar in luminal-like than in basal-like breast cancer. Data fit most tumor T cells coming from lymph node, expanding in tumor.

This clonotype was picked up one time. Its antigen is still unknown. Here the CDR3 omits its conserved ending phenylalanine or tryptophan, so a read error is the likely source. Breast cancer patients provided tissue from their axillary draining lymph nodes. TCRdb re-derived calls from the multiplex PCR reads in MiXCR, one entry per CDR3 protein. Of around 300,000 distinct CDR3 sequences detected, over 25% appear once; the ten largest clones hold 1.1%. CDR3 length: 16 residues. Germline V CDR1 and CDR2: ENHRY, SYGVKD. Material: axillary lymph node tissue. The sequence was collected from a female donor with breast cancer. Some clones in this sample may be carry-over from other donors' samples. The chain carries TRBV10-3 and TRBJ2-7; D possibly uses TRBD1 or TRBD2 (6 bases each). As DNA, the CDR3 is TGTGCCAGCAGTGAAGGATGGGGGGCAATCACCTACGAGCAGTACCTC. Residues: CASSEGWGAITYEQYL.